The 6 T cell receptor beta chains presented below share a single source sample, sequenced in a study of blood T cell repertoires in COVID-19 (dated by TCRdb to 2019 to 2021). Preparation of the library involved the immunoSEQ multiplex PCR assay. In its TCRdb copy, this immuneACCESS table keeps in-frame sequences only and misses some clones. Where compared with another copy, unresolved V genes explain less than half of these, and the others have no known cause. The sample table contains about 37,000 clones; only one count was recorded for more than 80% of them. Roughly an eighth of the sample goes to the ten largest clones. Material for sequencing was peripheral blood. The receptor source for this set is a woman in her seventies with acute or convalescent COVID-19.

The chain recombines TRBV3-1 (or the pseudogene TRBV3-2) with TRBJ1-2; D gene unclear. Germline CDR1 reads LGHDT; CDR2 reads YNNKEL (reference sequence). This CDR3 region has 12 residues. Trimming cost V 4 bases and J 6 bases, with 9 bases left between them. DNA for the CDR3: TGTGCCAGCAGCCTAGGTACTAATGGCTACACCTTC. Translating it yields CASSLGTNGYTF.

The chain combines TRBV7-2 with TRBJ2-1, with 8 bases matching TRBD2. The germline CDR1 and CDR2 sequences are SGHTA and FQGNSA. The CDR3 sequence is 15 residues long. V trimming: 4 bases; J trimming: 7 bases; junction bases outside the gene matches: 9. This chain's CDR3 is CASSSSGRGVNEQFF. CDR3 sequence (DNA): TGTGCCAGCAGCTCAAGCGGGAGAGGGGTAAATGAGCAGTTCTTC.

The rearrangement uses TRBV9 and TRBJ2-2; D unresolved. Trimming left V 4 bases short and J 0 bases short, with 7 bases between. The CDR3 is made up of 14 amino acids. Germline V gene sequence: CDR1 SGDLS, CDR2 YYNGEE. The CDR3 sequence is CASSPMSNTGELFF. CDR3 coding DNA: TGTGCCAGCAGCCCCATGTCGAACACCGGGGAGCTGTTTTTT.

V and J are TRBV6-1 and TRBJ1-6, with a weak D call TRBD1 (5 bases). The CDR3 loop spans 16 amino acids. V lost 3 bases, J lost 3 bases, and 12 bases lay in between. Germline CDR1 is MNHNS and CDR2 is SASEGT. The CDR3, as DNA: TGTGCCAGCAGTGACAGGGTGCGAGACTATAATTCACCCCTCCACTTT. This translates into CASSDRVRDYNSPLHF.

The chain links TRBV29-1 to TRBJ2-5; possibly TRBD2 for D (7 bases). Trimming removed 5 bases from V and 5 bases from J, with 12 bases in between. Germline-derived CDR1 and CDR2 are SQVTM and ANQGSEA. This CDR3 spans 12 amino acids. The CDR3 region has the DNA TGCAGCGTTATACAGGGAGGGGAGACCCAGTACTTC. Translating it yields CSVIQGGETQYF. Variable domain in full (rest from reference TRBV29-1 and TRBJ2-5): SAVISQKPSRDICQRGTSLTIQCQVDSQVTMMFWYRQQPGQSLTLIATANQGSEATYESGFVIDKFPISRPNLTFSTLTVSNMSPEDSSIYLCSVIQGGETQYFGPGTRLLVL.

The genes are TRBV2 and TRBJ1-5; D uncertain. The V gene's germline CDR1 is SNHLY and CDR2 FYNNEI. This CDR3 region has 13 residues. V dropped 7 bases and J dropped 9 bases, with 16 bases sitting between them. CDR3 protein: CASTGREGGPQHF. CDR3 coding DNA: TGTGCCAGCACCGGCAGAGAGGGTGGGCCCCAGCATTTT.